These 19 T cell receptor beta chains came from one sample sequenced in a study of cytomegalovirus exposure and HLA in healthy donors. Primers: 60 Vbeta forward and 13 Jbeta reverse. Repertoires were generated with immunoSEQ multiplex PCR, while TCRdb's copy carries only in-frame clones and drops some. This table holds some 61,000 clones, 75% to 85% found once. Sequenced sample: PBMCs. The source of these receptors is a human donor in good health.

V gene TRBV10-1 combines with J gene TRBJ2-1, with 9 bases lining up with TRBD2. CDR3 length: 16 residues. Losses at the gene ends were 2 bases for V and 5 bases for J; bases not matched to a gene: 7. CDR1 is WNHNN and CDR2 is SYGVQD in the germline V gene (reference sequence). CDR3 loop: CASSEKGRGGHNEQFF. In nucleotides, the CDR3 is TGCGCCAGCAGTGAGAAAGGGCGGGGGGGACACAATGAGCAGTTCTTC.

V usage is TRBV2 and J usage is TRBJ2-1; TRBD1 agrees at 11 bases. J gave up 8 bases and V 3 bases, and 6 bases lay outside the gene matches. This CDR3 region has 15 residues. Germline V lookup: CDR1 SNHLY, CDR2 FYNNEI. As DNA, the CDR3 is TGTGCCAGCAGTGACCGAAGGACAGGGGGCGATGAGCAGTTCTTC. It is translated as CASSDRRTGGDEQFF. The full variable domain, completed using reference TRBV2 and TRBJ2-1, is EPEVTQTPSHQVTQMGQEVILRCVPISNHLYFYWYRQILGQKVEFLVSFYNNEISEKSEIFDDQFSVERPDGSNFTLKIRSTKLEDSAMYFCASSDRRTGGDEQFFGPGTRLTVL.

This rearrangement joins TRBV5-6 to TRBJ2-2; possibly TRBD2 for D (5 bases). Germline-derived CDR1 and CDR2 are SGHDT and YYEEEE. The length of the CDR3 is 15 residues. Trimming stripped 2 bases from V and 0 bases from J, with 8 bases between. As DNA, the CDR3 is TGTGCCAGCAGCTTAGAACTAGCGAACACCGGGGAGCTGTTTTTT. Translating it yields CASSLELANTGELFF.

The chain employs TRBV18 and TRBJ2-7, with a possible D match to TRBD1 (5 bases). V dropped 3 bases and J dropped 0 bases, with 12 bases sitting between them. Germline V gene data show CDR1 as KGHSH and CDR2 as LQKENI. The CDR3 consists of 15 residues. CDR3 nucleotides: TGTGCCAGCTCACCTTCCGGCAGGGCCTCCTACGAGCAGTACTTC. It translates to CASSPSGRASYEQYF.

J is TRBJ2-2 and V is TRBV7-3; D is ambiguous. The germline V gene encodes CDR1 SGHTA and CDR2 FQGTGA. V was shortened by 4 bases and J by 0 bases, with 12 bases between the two germline ends. CDR3 length equals 16 residues. The CDR3 nucleotides are TGTGCCAGCAGCTCCCCCCCCGACACGAACACCGGGGAGCTGTTTTTT. Encoded protein: CASSSPPDTNTGELFF. The variable domain in full, completed from reference TRBV7-3 and TRBJ2-2, reads GAGVSQTPSNKVTEKGKYVELRCDPISGHTALYWYRQSLGQGPEFLIYFQGTGAADDSGLPNDRFFAVRPEGSVSTLKIQRTERGDSAVYLCASSSPPDTNTGELFFGEGSRLTVL.

Only a few counts were recorded for this clone. The V and J genes are TRBV4-3 and TRBJ2-3; the match to TRBD2 covers 8 bases. The germline gives CDR1 LGHNA, CDR2 YSLEER. The CDR3 loop spans 14 amino acids. V gave up 3 bases and J gave up 5 bases; unmatched junction bases: 4. The CDR3 region has the DNA TGCGCCAGCAGCCAGTCAGCGGGGGTAGATACGCAGTATTTT. Its protein product is CASSQSAGVDTQYF.

The V call is TRBV6-1, the J call TRBJ1-3, with D unclear. Germline-derived CDR1 and CDR2 are MNHNS and SASEGT. V was pared by 5 bases and J by 0 bases, with 11 bases between. This CDR3 is built from 15 residues. The CDR3 DNA follows: TGTGCCAGCAGTAGTACTGCAACCTCTGGAAACACCATATATTTT. This translates into CASSSTATSGNTIYF.

The chain employs TRBV6-5 and TRBJ2-7, with D possibly being TRBD1 (5 bases). Between the trimmed V and J ends, which lost 4 bases and 3 bases, there was a span of 13 bases. The CDR3 extends over 14 amino acids. Germline V gives CDR1 MNHEY, CDR2 SVGAGI. The CDR3 sequence: CASSSVRGYYEQYF. The CDR3 DNA reads as TGTGCCAGCAGTTCCGTAAGGGGATACTACGAGCAGTACTTC.

The CDR3 loop is CASSQDSSGGPPLFF. The DNA for the CDR3 is TGTGCCAGCAGCCAAGACTCCAGCGGGGGCCCTCCACTGTTCTTC. This sequence joins TRBV7-3 and TRBJ2-1; 8 nucleotides line up with TRBD2. Germline V gives CDR1 SGHTA, CDR2 FQGTGA. This CDR3 contains 15 residues. V trimming: 5 bases; J trimming: 15 bases; junction bases outside the gene matches: 18.

The gene calls are TRBV6-6 and TRBJ2-6; tentatively, D is TRBD1 (5 bases). The CDR3 covers 16 residues. CDR1 MNHNY and CDR2 SVGAGI come from the germline V gene (reference sequence). Trimming pared 8 bases from V and 0 bases from J, leaving 14 bases between. The CDR3 here is CASLRQMLSGANVLTF. CDR3 nucleotides: TGTGCCAGCCTACGACAGATGCTCTCTGGGGCCAACGTCCTGACTTTC.

In its sample, this clone was seen once. The chain combines TRBV27 with TRBJ1-1; 9 bases match TRBD1. The J segment lost 4 bases and the V segment lost 5 bases, leaving 5 bases of the junction unmatched. Germline assignment: CDR1 MNHEY and CDR2 SMNVEV (reference sequence). This CDR3 has 14 residues. CDR3 amino acids: CASSTRTGVTEAFF. In DNA, the CDR3 is TGTGCCAGCAGTACCCGGACAGGGGTCACTGAAGCTTTCTTT.

This clone was seen a single time. The chain has TRBV9 and TRBJ2-5; D remains unclear. The germline CDR1 and CDR2 sequences are SGDLS and YYNGEE. This CDR3 has 14 amino acids. Trimming left V 0 bases short and J 5 bases short, with 11 bases between. The CDR3 nucleotides are TGTGCCAGCAGCGTAGTTGGAGACTGGGAGACCCAGTACTTC. Amino acid sequence: CASSVVGDWETQYF. The whole variable domain, remainder taken from reference TRBV9 and TRBJ2-5, is DSGVTQTPKHLITATGQRVTLRCSPRSGDLSVYWYQQSLDQGLQFLIQYYNGEERAKGNILERFSAQQFPDLHSELNLSSLELGDSALYFCASSVVGDWETQYFGPGTRLLVL.

CDR3 sequence: CAWRPPESEETQYF. As DNA, the CDR3 is TGTGCCTGGAGGCCCCCTGAGTCCGAAGAGACCCAGTACTTC. The chain employs TRBV30 and TRBJ2-5; D remains unclear. Germline CDR1 and CDR2: GTSNPN and SVGIG (reference sequence). V gave up 3 bases and J gave up 3 bases, with 14 bases separating them. The CDR3 loop spans 14 amino acids.

This chain uses TRBV11-3 with TRBJ2-1, with 12 bases aligning to TRBD1. Germline values: CDR1 SGHNT, CDR2 YENEEA. The CDR3 is 16 amino acids. V shed 4 bases, J shed 3 bases, and the junction held 4 bases outside the gene matches. The CDR3 region has the DNA TGTGCCAGCAGCTCAGGGACAGGGGGCAGCTACAATGAGCAGTTCTTC. It translates to CASSSGTGGSYNEQFF.

The chain is built from TRBV5-1 and TRBJ1-2, with D perhaps matching TRBD1 (6 bases). Per the germline V gene, CDR1 is SGHRS and CDR2 is YFSETQ. CDR3 length equals 14 residues. The V end lost 4 bases, the J end lost 6 bases, and 16 bases lay between the germline ends. CDR3 in amino acids: CASSQITGLDGYTF. The DNA for the CDR3 is TGCGCCAGCAGCCAAATTACAGGGCTAGATGGCTACACCTTC.

The rearrangement uses TRBV10-3 and TRBJ1-5, with 8 bases that match TRBD1. The germline V gene has CDR1 ENHRY and CDR2 SYGVKD. V shed 0 bases and J 4 bases; nucleotides not matched to a gene: 11. CDR3 size: 18 residues. In DNA, the CDR3 is TGTGCCATCAGTGAGTCCGGTGACAGGGGAGGCTGGAATCAGCCCCAGCATTTT. Translating it yields CAISESGDRGGWNQPQHF.

CDR3 sequence reads: CASNRGSSYTEAFF. Written as DNA, the CDR3 is TGTGCCAGCAATAGGGGATCATCGTATACTGAAGCTTTCTTT. V and J are TRBV2 and TRBJ1-1; tentatively, D is TRBD1 (5 bases). Trimming removed 7 bases from V and 5 bases from J, with 17 bases in between. The CDR3 length is 14 residues. Germline CDR1 is SNHLY and CDR2 is FYNNEI.

The chain combines TRBV5-1 with TRBJ2-5, with 10 bases that match TRBD2. The junction had 6 bases not matched to a gene; V was cut back by 0 bases and J by 1 base. The V gene's germline CDR1 is SGHRS and CDR2 YFSETQ. The CDR3 consists of 17 residues. CDR3 region: CASSLGLAGAVQETQYF. CDR3 bases: TGCGCCAGCAGCTTGGGGCTAGCGGGGGCCGTCCAAGAGACCCAGTACTTC.

In this sample, this clone turned up a few times. V usage is TRBV2 and J usage is TRBJ2-5, with TRBD1 matching 9 bases. The CDR3 has 15 amino acids. The ends lost 4 bases at V and 7 bases at J; junction bases unmatched: 10. Per germline, CDR1 SNHLY and CDR2 FYNNEI. CDR3 sequence reads: CASSGTGAGSGTQYF. CDR3 bases: TGTGCCAGCAGTGGGACAGGGGCCGGCTCGGGGACCCAGTACTTC. Combining the CDR3 with reference TRBV2 and TRBJ2-5 gives the whole variable domain EPEVTQTPSHQVTQMGQEVILRCVPISNHLYFYWYRQILGQKVEFLVSFYNNEISEKSEIFDDQFSVERPDGSNFTLKIRSTKLEDSAMYFCASSGTGAGSGTQYFGPGTRLLVL.